This T cell receptor beta chain emerged from a study of lymphopenia after photon versus proton radiotherapy. This CDR3 comprises 15 residues. Trimming cost V 5 bases and J 2 bases; bases outside gene matches: 9. CDR1 and CDR2 from the germline V gene are MNHNY and SVGAGI (reference sequence). As for this clone: Its antigen is unknown.

Study-level points and caveats: Survival link was tested only in deceased patients; proton benefit remains a possibility. After lymphocyte nadir, photon-treated repertoires showed oligoclonal expansion, especially CD8+ Temra. Larger post-nadir TCR diversity loss correlated inversely with survival in deceased patients. Proton therapy kept repertoires fairly stable, unlike photons, which gained effector/memory cells.

Here immunoSEQ multiplex PCR was the method, and the copy in TCRdb shows in-frame clones only, minus some. Of 28,000 or so clones in the sample, around 85% were seen once. The starting material was peripheral blood, obtained from a patient treated with photon-based radiotherapy. The chain carries TRBV6-6 and TRBJ2-7, with 7 bases lining up with TRBD2. This TCR was recovered from a man aged 25-40 years with gastric cancer. The CDR3: CASSPPPSGAYEQYF. As DNA, the CDR3 is TGTGCCAGCAGTCCTCCCCCGAGCGGGGCCTACGAGCAGTACTTC.